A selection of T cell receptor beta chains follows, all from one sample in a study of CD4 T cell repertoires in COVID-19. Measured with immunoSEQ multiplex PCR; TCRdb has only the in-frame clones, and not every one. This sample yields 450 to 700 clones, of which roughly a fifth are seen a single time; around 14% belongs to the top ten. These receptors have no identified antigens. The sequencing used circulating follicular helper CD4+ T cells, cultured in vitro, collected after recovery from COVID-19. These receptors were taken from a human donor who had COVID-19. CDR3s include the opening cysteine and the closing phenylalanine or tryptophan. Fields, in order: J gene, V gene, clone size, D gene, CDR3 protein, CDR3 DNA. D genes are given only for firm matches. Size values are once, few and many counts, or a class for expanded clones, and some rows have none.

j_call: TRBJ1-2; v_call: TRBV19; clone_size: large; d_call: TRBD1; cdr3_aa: CASSPGGDRGRRGYGYTF; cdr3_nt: TGTGCCAGTAGTCCCGGAGGGGACAGGGGGCGCAGAGGCTATGGCTACACCTTC
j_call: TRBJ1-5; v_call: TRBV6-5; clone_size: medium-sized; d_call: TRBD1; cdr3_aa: CASTSGTGLNQPQHF; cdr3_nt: TGTGCCAGCACCTCCGGGACAGGGCTGAATCAGCCCCAGCATTTT
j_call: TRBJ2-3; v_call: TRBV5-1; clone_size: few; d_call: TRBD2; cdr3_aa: CASSPGTSGTTDTQYF; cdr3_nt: TGCGCCAGCAGCCCTGGGACTAGCGGGACCACAGATACGCAGTATTTT
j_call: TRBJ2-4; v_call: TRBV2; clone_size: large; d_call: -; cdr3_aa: CASGKDGTAKNIQYF; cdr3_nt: TGTGCCAGCGGGAAGGACGGCACAGCCAAAAACATTCAGTACTTC
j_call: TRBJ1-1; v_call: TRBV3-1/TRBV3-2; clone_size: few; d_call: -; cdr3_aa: CASSRRWGTEAFF; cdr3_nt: TGTGCCAGCAGCCGTCGTTGGGGGACTGAAGCTTTCTTT
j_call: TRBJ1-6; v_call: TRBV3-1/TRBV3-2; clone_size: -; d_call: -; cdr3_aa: CASSINFIHHNSPLHF; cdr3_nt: TGTGCCAGCAGCATAAATTTCATACATCATAATTCACCCCTCCACTTT
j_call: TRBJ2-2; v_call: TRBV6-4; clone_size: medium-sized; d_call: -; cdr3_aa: CASSSHTNTGELFF; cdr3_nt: TGTGCCAGCAGTTCACATACGAACACCGGGGAGCTGTTTTTT
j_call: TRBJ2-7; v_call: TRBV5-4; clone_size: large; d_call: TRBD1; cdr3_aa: CASSSAGTASYEQYF; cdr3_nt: TGTGCCAGCAGCTCGGCCGGGACAGCCTCCTACGAGCAGTACTTC
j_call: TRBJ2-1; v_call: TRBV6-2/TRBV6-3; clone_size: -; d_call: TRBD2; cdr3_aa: CASSHYGGYEQFF; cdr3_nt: TGTGCCAGCAGTCATTACGGGGGGTATGAGCAGTTCTTC
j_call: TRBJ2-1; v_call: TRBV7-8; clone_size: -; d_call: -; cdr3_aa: CASSLANEQFF; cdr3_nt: TGTGCCAGCAGCTTAGCCAATGAGCAGTTCTTC
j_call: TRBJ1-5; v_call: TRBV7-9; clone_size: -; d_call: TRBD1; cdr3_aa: CASQGGCAPLPPQHF; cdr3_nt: TGTGCCTCTCAGGGGGGGTGTGCCCCCCTCCCGCCCCAGCATTTT
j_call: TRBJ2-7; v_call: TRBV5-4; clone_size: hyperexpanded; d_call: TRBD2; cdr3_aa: CASSPSGGASYEQYF; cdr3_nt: TGTGCCAGCAGTCCCAGCGGGGGGGCCTCGTACGAGCAGTACTTC
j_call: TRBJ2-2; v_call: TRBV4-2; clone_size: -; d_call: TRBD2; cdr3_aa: CASSEGTSGEKHRGAVF; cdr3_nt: TGTGCCAGCAGCGAAGGGACTAGCGGGGAGAAACACCGGGGAGCTGTTTTT
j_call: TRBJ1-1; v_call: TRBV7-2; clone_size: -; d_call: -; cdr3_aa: CASSPGGGKEAFF; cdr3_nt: TGTGCCAGCAGCCCGGGGGGCGGAAAAGAAGCTTTCTTT
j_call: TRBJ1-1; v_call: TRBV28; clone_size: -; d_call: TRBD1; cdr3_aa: CASSLLGTGGTEAFF; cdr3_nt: TGTGCCAGCAGTCTCCTAGGGACAGGGGGCACTGAAGCTTTCTTT
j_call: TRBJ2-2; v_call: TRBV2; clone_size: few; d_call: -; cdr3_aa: CASSGLRGANTGELFF; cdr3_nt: TGTGCCAGCAGCGGGTTAAGGGGCGCGAACACCGGGGAGCTGTTTTTT
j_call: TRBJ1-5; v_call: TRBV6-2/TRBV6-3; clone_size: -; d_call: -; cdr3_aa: CASSRFGDQPQHF; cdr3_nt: TGTGCCAGCAGCCGCTTCGGTGACCAGCCCCAGCATTTT
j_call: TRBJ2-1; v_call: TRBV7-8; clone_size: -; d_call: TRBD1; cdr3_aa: CASSRGTGWVF; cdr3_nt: TGTGCCAGCAGCCGCGGGACAGGGTGGGTCTTC
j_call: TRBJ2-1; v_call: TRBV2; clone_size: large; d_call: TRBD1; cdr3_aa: CASNLQRQGYNEQFF; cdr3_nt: TGTGCCAGCAATCTTCAGAGACAGGGGTACAATGAGCAGTTCTTC
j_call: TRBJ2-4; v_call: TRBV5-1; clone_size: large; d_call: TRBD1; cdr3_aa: CASSYPTGGAKNIQYF; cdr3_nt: TGCGCCAGCAGCTACCCGACAGGGGGAGCCAAAAACATTCAGTACTTC
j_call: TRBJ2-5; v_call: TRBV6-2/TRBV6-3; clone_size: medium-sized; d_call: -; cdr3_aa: CASSYSRTGLLSPETQYF; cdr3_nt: TGTGCCAGCAGTTACTCTCGCACGGGGTTACTTTCCCCAGAGACCCAGTACTTC
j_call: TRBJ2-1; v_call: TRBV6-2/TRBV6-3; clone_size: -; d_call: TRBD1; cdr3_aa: CASSYNRQGAGEQFF; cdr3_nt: TGTGCCAGCAGTTACAATAGACAGGGGGCGGGTGAGCAGTTCTTC
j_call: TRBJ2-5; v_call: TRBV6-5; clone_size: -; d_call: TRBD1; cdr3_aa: CARTGQGGETQYF; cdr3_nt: TGTGCCAGAACCGGACAGGGGGGTGAGACCCAGTACTTC
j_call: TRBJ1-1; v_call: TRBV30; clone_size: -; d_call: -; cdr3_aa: CAWSSIRDSEGAFF; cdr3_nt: TGTGCCTGGAGTTCCATCCGGGACTCGGAGGGAGCTTTCTTT
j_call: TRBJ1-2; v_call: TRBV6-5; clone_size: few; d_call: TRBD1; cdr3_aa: CASSSPDRANYGYTF; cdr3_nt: TGTGCCAGCAGTTCGCCGGACAGGGCTAACTATGGCTACACCTTC
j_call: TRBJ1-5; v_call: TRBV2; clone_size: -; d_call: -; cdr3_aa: CASRVDGGNQPQHF; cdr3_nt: TGTGCCAGTCGGGTAGACGGTGGCAATCAGCCCCAGCATTTT
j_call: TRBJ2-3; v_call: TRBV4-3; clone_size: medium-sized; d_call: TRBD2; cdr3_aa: CASSLGLAGGGTDTQYF; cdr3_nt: TGCGCCAGCAGCCTAGGACTAGCGGGAGGAGGGACAGATACGCAGTATTTT
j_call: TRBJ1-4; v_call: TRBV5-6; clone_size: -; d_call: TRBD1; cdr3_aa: CASSLVGQGGEKLFF; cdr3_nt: TGTGCCAGCAGCTTGGTGGGACAGGGTGGTGAAAAACTGTTTTTT
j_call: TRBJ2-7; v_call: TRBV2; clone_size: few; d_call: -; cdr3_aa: CASSETRTAYEQYF; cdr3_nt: TGTGCCAGCAGTGAAACCCGGACAGCTTACGAGCAGTACTTC
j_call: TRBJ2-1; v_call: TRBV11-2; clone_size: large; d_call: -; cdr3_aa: CASSTDPPRGEQFF; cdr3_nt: TGTGCCAGCAGCACCGACCCCCCTAGGGGTGAGCAGTTCTTC
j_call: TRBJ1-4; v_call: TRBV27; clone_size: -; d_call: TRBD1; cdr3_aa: CASSEDRTVF; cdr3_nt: TGTGCCAGCAGTGAGGACAGGACTGTTTTT